The next 8 T cell receptor beta chains were all read from a single sample in a study of T cell responses to AZD1222 COVID-19 vaccine. The assay was immunoSEQ multiplex PCR, and TCRdb's table has in-frame clones only and misses some. The sample consists of roughly 130,000 clones, around 90% of them appearing once. Sequencing used peripheral blood, obtained on day 0 of AZD1222 vaccination. The receptors shown here come from an adult in good health.

V is TRBV7-3 and J is TRBJ2-5; tentatively, D is TRBD1 (6 bases). The CDR3 is 15 residues long. Germline values: CDR1 SGHTA, CDR2 FQGTGA. The V gene lost 2 bases and the J gene lost 2 bases, with 12 bases spanning the gap. The CDR3 here is CASSLGWGQQETQYF. The CDR3 region has the DNA TGTGCCAGCAGCTTAGGATGGGGACAACAAGAGACCCAGTACTTC.

The V and J genes are TRBV12-3 or TRBV12-4 and TRBJ2-2; weak D call: TRBD2 (7 bases). The CDR3 runs to 13 residues. Trimming took 7 bases from V and 6 from J, leaving 12 bases between them. The CDR3: CASKGGRSGELFF. Written as DNA, the CDR3 is TGTGCCAGCAAGGGGGGGCGATCCGGGGAGCTGTTTTTT.

This sequence joins TRBV28 and TRBJ2-4; D call uncertain. V dropped 2 bases and J dropped 11 bases, with 13 bases sitting between them. CDR3 length: 13 residues. From germline, CDR1 is MDHEN and CDR2 SYDVKM. CDR3 protein: CASSLGMEIVQYF. CDR3 bases: TGTGCCAGCAGTTTAGGAATGGAGATCGTTCAGTACTTC. Looking up the rest from reference TRBV28 and TRBJ2-4 gives the full variable domain: DVKVTQSSRYLVKRTGEKVFLECVQDMDHENMFWYRQDPGLGLRLIYFSYDVKMKEKGDIPEGYSVSREKKERFSLILESASTNQTSMYLCASSLGMEIVQYFGAGTRLSVL.

The table lists this clone with a count of one. V is TRBV2 and J is TRBJ1-1, with a weak D call TRBD1 (5 bases). The CDR3 is made up of 14 amino acids. The V end was cut by 6 bases, the J end by 1 base, with 12 bases between. The V gene's germline CDR1 is SNHLY and CDR2 FYNNEI. DNA for the CDR3: TGTGCCAGCAGCCCTGGGGGGACGAACACTGAAGCTTTCTTT. Its translation: CASSPGGTNTEAFF.

The chain couples TRBV27 to TRBJ1-1; D may be TRBD1 (6 bases). Per the germline V gene, CDR1 is MNHEY and CDR2 is SMNVEV (reference sequence). There are 15 residues in the CDR3. Deletions cut 5 bases from V and 8 bases from J, with 21 bases between. The CDR3 sequence: CASSPPGTSSREAFF. CDR3 nucleotide sequence: TGTGCCAGCAGTCCACCCGGGACAAGTTCAAGGGAAGCTTTCTTT.

The chain combines TRBV6-4 with TRBJ1-1; weak D call: TRBD1 (5 bases). The germline V and J ends were trimmed by 5 bases and 1 base, with 23 bases remaining between them. The CDR3 extends over 18 amino acids. Germline values: CDR1 MRHNA, CDR2 SNTAGT. The CDR3 is CASSLLDRPGQGNTEAFF. CDR3 DNA: TGTGCCAGCAGTTTACTAGACCGCCCAGGGCAGGGGAACACTGAAGCTTTCTTT.

The chain links TRBV7-2 to TRBJ1-1, with D possibly matching TRBD1 (5 bases). Germline lookup yields CDR1 SGHTA and CDR2 FQGNSA. This CDR3 is built from 14 residues. V was shortened by 5 bases and J by 8 bases, with 18 bases between the two germline ends. CDR3 bases: TGTGCCAGCAGCCCTTCACGGGGGAGGTCCGAAGCTTTCTTT. This gives the protein CASSPSRGRSEAFF. Variable domain in full (rest from reference TRBV7-2 and TRBJ1-1): GAGVSQSPSNKVTEKGKDVELRCDPISGHTALYWYRQSLGQGLEFLIYFQGNSAPDKSGLPSDRFSAERTGGSVSTLTIQRTQQEDSAVYLCASSPSRGRSEAFFGQGTRLTVV.

This clone was picked up one time. The gene calls are TRBV1 and TRBJ1-1; the D call TRBD1 from the table was never checked on the DNA. TRBV1 is recorded as a pseudogene. The CDR3 loop spans 20 amino acids. Here the CDR3 reads CTSSPEKTTRQGSMNTEAFF. For the CDR3, the DNA is TGCACCAGCAGTCCTGAAAAGACTACAAGACAGGGTTCAATGAACACTGAAGCTTTCTTT.